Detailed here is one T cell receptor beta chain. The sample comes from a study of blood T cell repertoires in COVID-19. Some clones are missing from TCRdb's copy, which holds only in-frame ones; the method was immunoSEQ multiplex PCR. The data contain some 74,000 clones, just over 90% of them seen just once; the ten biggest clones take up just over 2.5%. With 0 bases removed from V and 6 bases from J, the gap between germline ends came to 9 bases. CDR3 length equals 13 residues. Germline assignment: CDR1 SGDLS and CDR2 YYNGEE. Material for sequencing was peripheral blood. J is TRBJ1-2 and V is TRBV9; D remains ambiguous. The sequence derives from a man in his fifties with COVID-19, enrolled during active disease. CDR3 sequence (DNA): TGTGCCAGCAGCGTAGGAGGGAATGATGGCTACACCTTC. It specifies CASSVGGNDGYTF.